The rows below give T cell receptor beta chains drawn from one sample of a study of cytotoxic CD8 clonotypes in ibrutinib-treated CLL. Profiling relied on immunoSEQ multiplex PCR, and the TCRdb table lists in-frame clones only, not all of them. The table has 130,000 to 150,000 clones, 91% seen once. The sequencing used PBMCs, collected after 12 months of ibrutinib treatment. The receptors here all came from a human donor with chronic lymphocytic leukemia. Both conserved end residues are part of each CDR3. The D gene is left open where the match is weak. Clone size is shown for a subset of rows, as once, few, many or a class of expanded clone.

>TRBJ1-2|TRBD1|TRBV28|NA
TGTGCCACACAGGGGGCATCCTATGGCTACACCTTC
CATQGASYGYTF
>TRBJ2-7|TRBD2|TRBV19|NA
TGTGCCAGCTCGACTAGCGGCGCTTCCTACGAGCAGTACTTC
CASSTSGASYEQYF
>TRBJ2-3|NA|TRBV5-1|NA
TGCGCCAGCAGCTGGACTCCGGGACCCCTGTCGGATTTT
CASSWTPGPLSDF
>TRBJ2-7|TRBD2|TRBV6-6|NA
TGTGCCAGCAGAACTGGACTAGCGGGAGTCTACGAGCAGTACTTC
CASRTGLAGVYEQYF
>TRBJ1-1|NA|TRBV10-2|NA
TGCGCCAGCAGTGAAGGGGTTACTGAAGCTTTCTTT
CASSEGVTEAFF
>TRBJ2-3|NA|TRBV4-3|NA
TGCGCCAGCAGCCAAGATCTTCGGGGGGCAGGAAGCACAGATACGCAGTATTTT
CASSQDLRGAGSTDTQYF
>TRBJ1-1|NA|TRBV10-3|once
TGTGCCATCAGTTCGGACAGGAACACTGAAGCTTTCTTT
CAISSDRNTEAFF
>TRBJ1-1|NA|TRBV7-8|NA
TGTGCCAGCAGCTCGTACAGGAACACTGAAGCTTTCTTT
CASSSYRNTEAFF
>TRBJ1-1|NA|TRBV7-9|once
TGTGCCAGCAGCTTAAGAGGGGCGAACACTGAAGCTTTCTTT
CASSLRGANTEAFF
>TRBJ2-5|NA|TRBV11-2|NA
TGTGCCAGCAGCTTATGGCAGCAAGAGACCCAGTACTTC
CASSLWQQETQYF
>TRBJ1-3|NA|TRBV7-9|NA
TGTGCCAGCAGCTTAGACCCCCCAACTGGAAACACCATATATTTT
CASSLDPPTGNTIYF
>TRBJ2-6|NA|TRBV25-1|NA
TGTGCCAGCAGTGAATGGGGGCCTGGGGCCAACGTCCTGACTTTC
CASSEWGPGANVLTF
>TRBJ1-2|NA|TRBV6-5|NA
TGTGCCAGCAGTTACTCGAGTGGACAGCAATATGGCTACACCTTC
CASSYSSGQQYGYTF
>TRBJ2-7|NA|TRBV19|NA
TGTGCCAGTAGTATAGGATGGGGGGACAGCTACGAGCAGTACTTC
CASSIGWGDSYEQYF
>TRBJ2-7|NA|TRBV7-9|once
TGTGCCAGCAGCTCTCACGGGGTTGTCTGGGAGCAGTACTTC
CASSSHGVVWEQYF
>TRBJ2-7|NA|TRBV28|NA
TGTGCCAGCAGTGGCCCTGGGGGAAGATCCTACGAGCAGTACTTC
CASSGPGGRSYEQYF
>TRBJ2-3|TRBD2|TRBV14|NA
TGTGCCAGCAGCCTTGGAGGGAGGGCGACAGATACGCAGTATTTT
CASSLGGRATDTQYF
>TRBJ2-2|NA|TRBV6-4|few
TGTGCCAGCAGTGACCAGGGCGTGGGGACCGGGGAGCTGTTTTTT
CASSDQGVGTGELFF
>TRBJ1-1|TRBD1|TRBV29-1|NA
TGCAGCGGAGGGGGACAGGCTAGCGAAGCTTTCTTT
CSGGGQASEAFF
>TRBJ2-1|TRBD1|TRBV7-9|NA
TGTGCCAGCAGCTTAGGAATAGGTGGGACAGGGGGATCCGATGAGCAGTTCTTC
CASSLGIGGTGGSDEQFF
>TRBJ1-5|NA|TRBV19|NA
TGTGCCACTACCGGGGATTTCAATCAGCCCCAGCATTTT
CATTGDFNQPQHF
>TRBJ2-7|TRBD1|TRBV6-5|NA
TGTGCCAGCAGTTACCCCGGGACAGGGGTCTACGAGCAGTACTTC
CASSYPGTGVYEQYF
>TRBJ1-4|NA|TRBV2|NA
TGTGCCAGCACTCGGGGCAGTTCCCCGCTTAATGGTGAAAAACTGTTTTTT
CASTRGSSPLNGEKLFF
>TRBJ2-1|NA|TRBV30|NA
TGTGCCTGGAGTGTAGGAGGACAGTCACTCTACAATGAGCAGTTCTTC
CAWSVGGQSLYNEQFF
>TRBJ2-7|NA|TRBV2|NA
TGTGCCAGCAGCCTGAATGCTTTGACCTCCTACGAGCAGTACTTC
CASSLNALTSYEQYF
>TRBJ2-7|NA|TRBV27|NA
TGTGCCAGCGGCTACTACGAGCAGTACTTC
CASGYYEQYF
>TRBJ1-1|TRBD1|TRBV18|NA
TGTGCCAGCTCACCACCCGGGACAGCTAACACTGAAGCTTTCTTT
CASSPPGTANTEAFF
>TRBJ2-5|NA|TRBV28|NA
TGTGCCAGCAGCCGAGGGGCGCGGGAGACCCAGTACTTC
CASSRGARETQYF